The clone carrying this T cell receptor beta chain showed up just once. The data are from a study of blood T cell repertoires in COVID-19. The ends were cut back, 0 bases at V and 9 bases at J, with 12 bases in the middle. The CDR3 runs to 15 residues. Germline CDR1 and CDR2: LNHNV and YYDKDF (reference sequence). As originally analysed: Quantification of nucleated cells was approximated via reference gene primer amplification. Sequencing was performed with immunoSEQ multiplex PCR; in TCRdb, only in-frame clones are kept and a portion is missing. V, J and clone size were drawn from that table, and D and trimming were deduced from the DNA. The data hold fewer than 350,000 clones, with roughly 85% observed a single time. Study members were between about 18 and 89 years old and lived in 25 or so US regions. Grouping used clinical history reported by participants in a survey and questionnaire.

Sequenced input: PBMCs or T cells enriched from blood (not recorded which). This chain connects TRBV15 to TRBJ1-6, with D hard to call. The sequence was collected from a woman aged 45-65 years who had recovered from COVID-19. The CDR3 region is CATSRDSGLASPLHF. DNA of the CDR3: TGTGCCACCAGCAGAGATTCAGGCCTGGCTTCACCCCTCCACTTT.